The 14 T cell receptor beta chains in this list originate from one sample, sequenced in a study of T cells in Graves' hyperthyroidism and ophthalmopathy. TCR beta CDR3 sequences were amplified from RNA transcripts. A set of HTBI primers served as the primers for a first-round RT-PCR of the TCR CDR3. A single record per CDR3 protein comes from TCRdb applying MiXCR to the multiplex PCR reads. The table has approximately 710,000 distinct CDR3 sequences, around 16% seen once. The sample comprised blood. These receptors came from a man between 50 and 59 years old with Graves' hyperthyroidism.

Turning to this clonotype: A read error may account for a junction end that differs from germline. This chain connects TRBV28 to TRBJ1-2; no clear D gene. CDR1 MDHEN and CDR2 SYDVKM come from the germline V gene. The length of the CDR3 is 13 residues. The CDR3 DNA follows: TGTGCTAGCAGTTTATGGCAGGAGTATGGCTACACCTTC. The encoded protein is CASSLWQEYGYTF.

At least ten counts were recorded for this clonotype. This chain joins TRBV7-8 and TRBJ2-1; D is possibly TRBD2 (5 bases). Germline assignment: CDR1 SGHVS and CDR2 FQNEAQ. The length of the CDR3 is 17 residues. V was cut by 0 bases and J by 3 bases, with 15 bases left in between. The CDR3 here is CASSLALLGSFYNEQFF. Here the CDR3 DNA reads TGTGCCAGCAGCTTAGCGCTGCTAGGGAGCTTCTACAATGAGCAGTTCTTC.

This clonotype has at least ten counts. The rearrangement uses TRBV20-1 and TRBJ2-1; TRBD2 aligns across 8 bases. The CDR3 has 15 residues. Germline assignment: CDR1 DFQATT and CDR2 SNEGSKA (reference sequence). The trim removed 5 bases at V and 7 bases at J, leaving 13 bases unmatched. CDR3 sequence reads: CSAGNSGEPQNEQFF. The CDR3 region has the DNA TGCAGTGCTGGTAATAGCGGGGAACCTCAAAATGAGCAGTTCTTC.

Only a few counts were recorded for this clonotype. A read error may explain this, as a much larger clone is one base away. The CDR3 bases are TGTGCCTGGAGTGCGGACGGGAACACTGAAGCTTTCTTT. This codes for CAWSADGNTEAFF. The chain is built from TRBV30 and TRBJ1-1, with D uncertain. Germline CDR1 and CDR2: GTSNPN and SVGIG (reference sequence). Trimming shortened V by 1 base and J by 1 base, and 7 bases separated the two germline ends. This CDR3 is 13 amino acids long.

This clonotype was picked up a small number of times. The J gene is TRBJ1-1, the V gene TRBV6-1; 9 bases line up with TRBD1. The length of the CDR3 is 13 residues. Germline lookup yields CDR1 MNHNS and CDR2 SASEGT. The J segment lost 4 bases and the V segment lost 7 bases, leaving 4 bases of the junction unmatched. CDR3: CASKGQGFTEAFF. The CDR3 DNA reads as TGTGCCAGCAAGGGACAGGGTTTCACTGAAGCTTTCTTT.

This clonotype was counted ten times or more. The rearrangement links TRBV7-9 to TRBJ2-1; 8 bases line up with TRBD2. This CDR3 is built from 17 residues. The germline gives CDR1 SEHNR, CDR2 FQNEAQ (reference sequence). V shed 5 bases, J shed 8 bases, and the junction held 17 bases outside the gene matches. The CDR3 sequence: CASSPHLKSGSFDEQFF. CDR3 bases: TGTGCCAGCAGCCCACATCTGAAAAGCGGGAGTTTCGATGAGCAGTTCTTC.

The chain is built from TRBV27 and TRBJ1-1; TRBD1 is a possible D gene (6 bases). Germline CDR1 and CDR2: MNHEY and SMNVEV (reference sequence). The CDR3 has 14 amino acids. With 6 bases removed from V and 4 bases from J, the gap between germline ends came to 15 bases. Here the CDR3 reads CASRGGGETTEAFF. The CDR3 DNA sequence: TGTGCCAGCAGGGGAGGGGGGGAGACCACTGAAGCTTTCTTT.

In its sample, this clonotype was seen many times. V and J are TRBV11-2 and TRBJ2-3; D remains unclear. The CDR3 is made up of 13 amino acids. V lost 1 base and J 4 bases, leaving 6 bases between the germline ends. Germline assignment: CDR1 SGHAT and CDR2 FQNNGV. The CDR3 DNA sequence: TGTGCCAGCAGCTTAGTACGAGCAGATACGCAGTATTTT. This encodes CASSLVRADTQYF.

This clonotype came up many times. The chain links TRBV2 to TRBJ2-7; 8 bases are shared with TRBD2. Germline-derived CDR1 and CDR2 are SNHLY and FYNNEI. V shed 6 bases, J shed 0 bases, and the junction held 4 bases outside the gene matches. The CDR3 covers 14 residues. The CDR3: CASRLTSDSYEQYF. Here the CDR3 DNA reads TGTGCCAGCAGACTGACTAGCGACTCCTACGAGCAGTACTTC.

This clonotype has more than one count but fewer than ten. The chain joins TRBV5-1 to TRBJ2-7; 11 positions agree with TRBD2. This CDR3 is 15 amino acids long. CDR1 and CDR2 (germline): SGHRS, YFSETQ. Trimming at V came to 0 bases and at J to 7 bases, leaving 6 bases not matched to a gene. CDR3 in amino acids: CASSLGSSGRWEQYF. In DNA, the CDR3 is TGCGCCAGCAGCTTGGGTTCTAGCGGGAGGTGGGAGCAGTACTTC. The whole variable domain, remainder taken from reference TRBV5-1 and TRBJ2-7, is KAGVTQTPRYLIKTRGQQVTLSCSPISGHRSVSWYQQTPGQGLQFLFEYFSETQRNKGNFPGRFSGRQFSNSRSEMNVSTLELGDSALYLCASSLGSSGRWEQYFGPGTRLTVT.

This clonotype was picked up many times. This chain connects TRBV19 to TRBJ1-5; the D gene is possibly TRBD1 (5 bases). The CDR3 has 12 residues. V shed 7 bases and J shed 6 bases, with 10 bases lying between them. Germline loops: CDR1 LNHDA, CDR2 SQIVND (reference sequence). The DNA for the CDR3 is TGTGCCAGTACGGGGCCCGCTCAGCCCCAGCATTTT. This sequence encodes CASTGPAQPQHF.

This clonotype was seen many times. V usage is TRBV20-1 and J usage is TRBJ2-3; TRBD1 aligns across 7 bases. Looked up from germline, CDR1 is DFQATT and CDR2 is SNEGSKA (reference sequence). This CDR3 is 13 amino acids long. The V segment lost 5 bases and the J segment 0 bases; nucleotides outside the gene matches: 2. The CDR3 DNA sequence: TGCAGTGCTCCGACAGGGAGCACAGATACGCAGTATTTT. Amino acid sequence: CSAPTGSTDTQYF.

This clonotype was seen at least ten times. Written as DNA, the CDR3 is TGTGCCAGCAGCTTAGGGCCAGGGCACAATCAGCCCCAGCATTTT. It is translated as CASSLGPGHNQPQHF. The J gene is TRBJ1-5, the V gene TRBV11-2, with D possibly TRBD1 on 5 matching bases. V was shortened by 1 base and J by 3 bases, with 10 bases between the two germline ends. CDR3 length: 15 amino acids. Per the germline V gene, CDR1 is SGHAT and CDR2 is FQNNGV.

This clonotype came up a few times. This chain connects TRBV5-1 to TRBJ1-2, with TRBD1 as a possible D gene (6 bases). Deletions cut 4 bases from V and 4 bases from J, with 14 bases between. Looked up from germline, CDR1 is SGHRS and CDR2 is YFSETQ. The CDR3 is made up of 14 amino acids. The CDR3 coding sequence is TGCGCCAGCAGCCCGGGGGGGCACGTCTATGGCTACACCTTC. Translating it yields CASSPGGHVYGYTF.